This TCR beta chain is drawn from a study of response to subunit inactivated influenza vaccine. Germline CDR1 is LGHDT and CDR2 is YNNKEL (reference sequence). The CDR3 length is 14 residues. V dropped 4 bases and J dropped 3 bases, with 12 bases sitting between them. Using its own MiXCR run on the RT-PCR reads, TCRdb lists one record per CDR3 protein. The sample has 150,000 or so distinct CDR3 sequences, about a tenth seen once. The chain is built from TRBV3-1 and TRBJ1-1, with D perhaps TRBD1 (5 bases). The specimen was non-naive T cells sorted from PBMCs, collected more than 35 days after vaccination. This receptor was taken from a middle-aged man who received an inactivated influenza vaccine. In DNA, the CDR3 is TGTGCCAGCAGCCTTCTTGGCAGGGACACTGAAGCTTTCTTT. The encoded protein is CASSLLGRDTEAFF.